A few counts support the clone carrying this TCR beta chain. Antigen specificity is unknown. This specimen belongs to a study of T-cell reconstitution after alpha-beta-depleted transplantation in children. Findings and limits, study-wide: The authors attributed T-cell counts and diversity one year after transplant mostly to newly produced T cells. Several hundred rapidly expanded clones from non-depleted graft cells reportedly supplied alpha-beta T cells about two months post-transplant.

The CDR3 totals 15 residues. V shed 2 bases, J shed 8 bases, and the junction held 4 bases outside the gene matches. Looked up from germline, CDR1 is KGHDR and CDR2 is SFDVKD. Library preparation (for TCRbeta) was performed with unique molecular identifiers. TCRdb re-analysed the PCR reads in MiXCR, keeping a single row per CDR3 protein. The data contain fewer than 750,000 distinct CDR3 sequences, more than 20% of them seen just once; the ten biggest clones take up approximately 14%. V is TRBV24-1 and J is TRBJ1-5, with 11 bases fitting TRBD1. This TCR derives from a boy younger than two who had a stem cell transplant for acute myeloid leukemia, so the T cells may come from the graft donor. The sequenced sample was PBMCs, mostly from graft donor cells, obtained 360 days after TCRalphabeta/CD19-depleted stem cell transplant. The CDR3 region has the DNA TGTGCCACCAGTGATTCCGGGACAGGGGGGAAGCCCCAGCATTTT. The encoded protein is CATSDSGTGGKPQHF.